Listed here are 10 T cell receptor beta chains from one sample, sequenced in a study of CD8+CD57+ T cells in acquired aplastic anemia. TCR beta VDJ and CDR3 were profiled, and genomic DNA was the template. TCRdb reanalysed the reads using MiXCR and keeps one entry per CDR3 protein. The sample includes fewer than 250,000 distinct CDR3 sequences, about half of them seen just once. It was patients with CD8+CD57+ cell expansion by flow cytometry who were chosen for sequencing. The source material was sorted CD4+, CD8+, or CD8+CD57+ T cells (not recorded which) from PBMCs. These receptors were obtained from a human donor with aplastic anemia.

This clonotype was seen repeatedly, ten times or more. The rearrangement joins TRBV20-1 to TRBJ1-2; TRBD1 aligns across 8 bases. Germline V gene data show CDR1 as DFQATT and CDR2 as SNEGSKA (reference sequence). The CDR3 contains 10 residues. V shed 3 bases and J 10 bases; nucleotides not matched to a gene: 1. The CDR3 region has the DNA TGCAGTGCTAGGACAGGGGACTACACCTTC. Protein product: CSARTGDYTF.

Regarding this clonotype: A much larger clone lies one base from this, so it may be a read error. The rearrangement links TRBV24-1 to TRBJ2-5; 9 bases align to TRBD1. J lost 4 bases, V lost 2 bases, and 1 base had no gene match. CDR3 length: 14 amino acids. Germline CDR1 and CDR2: KGHDR and SFDVKD. DNA of the CDR3: TGTGCCACCAGTGATTCGACAGGGGGAGAGACCCAGTACTTC. Translating it yields CATSDSTGGETQYF.

The chain employs TRBV10-2 and TRBJ2-5; TRBD2 is a possible D gene (6 bases). The V gene lost 3 bases and the J gene lost 7 bases, with 21 bases spanning the gap. CDR1 WSHSY and CDR2 SAAADI come from the germline V gene. CDR3 size: 16 residues. As DNA, the CDR3 is TGCGCCAGCAGTGAAGCGGTGGGGGGTCGTGCTGGGACCCAGTACTTC. It encodes CASSEAVGGRAGTQYF.

V usage is TRBV7-9 and J usage is TRBJ2-7; 9 bases agree with TRBD1. Losses at the gene ends were 6 bases for V and 6 bases for J; bases not matched to a gene: 12. From germline, CDR1 is SEHNR and CDR2 FQNEAQ (reference sequence). The CDR3 extends over 15 amino acids. The CDR3 coding sequence is TGTGCCAGCAGTTTGGTACGGGACAGGGATTCCGAGCAGTACTTC. This gives the protein CASSLVRDRDSEQYF.

This clonotype occurred a few times. The genes are TRBV5-1 and TRBJ2-2; 14 nucleotides match TRBD2. The germline gives CDR1 SGHRS, CDR2 YFSETQ. The CDR3 is 15 residues long. The J segment lost 5 bases and the V segment lost 3 bases, leaving 0 bases of the junction unmatched. The chain's CDR3 is CASSWTSGGTGELFF. CDR3 bases: TGCGCCAGCAGCTGGACTAGCGGGGGGACCGGGGAGCTGTTTTTT.

The J gene is TRBJ1-5, the V gene TRBV29-1; 8 bases match TRBD1. The germline gives CDR1 SQVTM, CDR2 ANQGSEA. The V segment lost 6 bases and the J segment 4 bases; nucleotides outside the gene matches: 8. The CDR3 totals 14 residues. CDR3 DNA sequence: TGCAGCGTCCCTGGGACAGGACGAAATCAGCCCCAGCATTTT. Translating gives CSVPGTGRNQPQHF. The entire variable domain, with the rest obtained from reference TRBV29-1 and TRBJ1-5, is as follows: SAVISQKPSRDICQRGTSLTIQCQVDSQVTMMFWYRQQPGQSLTLIATANQGSEATYESGFVIDKFPISRPNLTFSTLTVSNMSPEDSSIYLCSVPGTGRNQPQHFGDGTRLSIL.

At least ten counts were recorded for this clonotype. The chain is built from TRBV19 and TRBJ2-3; 7 bases are a match to TRBD2. Trimming at V came to 6 bases and at J to 5 bases, leaving 8 bases not matched to a gene. The CDR3 runs to 14 residues. Germline V gives CDR1 LNHDA, CDR2 SQIVND (reference sequence). The CDR3 coding sequence is TGTGCCAGTAGCAAGGCGGGGGTCGAAGATACGCAGTATTTT. Protein: CASSKAGVEDTQYF.

This clonotype showed up many times. The CDR3 DNA sequence: TGCAGTGCTAGGCTGGCGGGCCCCCTGGGAGATACGCAGTATTTT. It encodes CSARLAGPLGDTQYF. This rearrangement joins TRBV20-1 to TRBJ2-3; tentatively, D is TRBD2 (5 bases). Trimming stripped 3 bases from V and 5 bases from J, with 18 bases between. Germline V CDR1 and CDR2: DFQATT, SNEGSKA (reference sequence). CDR3 size: 15 residues.

Points on this clonotype: One base away lies a much larger clone, so this may be a sequencing read error. V usage is TRBV5-1 and J usage is TRBJ2-2, with D unresolved. Germline V gene sequence: CDR1 SGHRS, CDR2 YFSETQ. The V end was cut by 0 bases, the J end by 2 bases, with 5 bases between. The CDR3 consists of 14 residues. The CDR3 DNA sequence: TGCGCCAGCAGCTTGGCTACAAACACCGGGGAGCTGTTTTTT. Protein sequence: CASSLATNTGELFF.

The chain combines TRBV25-1 with TRBJ1-2; TRBD1 is a possible D gene (6 bases). The CDR3 sequence is 14 residues long. V was cut by 5 bases and J by 5 bases, with 15 bases left in between. Per the germline V gene, CDR1 is MGHDK and CDR2 is SYGVNS. CDR3 amino acids: CASSPRGDEYGYTF. Written as DNA, the CDR3 is TGTGCCAGCAGTCCTAGGGGGGACGAGTATGGCTACACCTTC.